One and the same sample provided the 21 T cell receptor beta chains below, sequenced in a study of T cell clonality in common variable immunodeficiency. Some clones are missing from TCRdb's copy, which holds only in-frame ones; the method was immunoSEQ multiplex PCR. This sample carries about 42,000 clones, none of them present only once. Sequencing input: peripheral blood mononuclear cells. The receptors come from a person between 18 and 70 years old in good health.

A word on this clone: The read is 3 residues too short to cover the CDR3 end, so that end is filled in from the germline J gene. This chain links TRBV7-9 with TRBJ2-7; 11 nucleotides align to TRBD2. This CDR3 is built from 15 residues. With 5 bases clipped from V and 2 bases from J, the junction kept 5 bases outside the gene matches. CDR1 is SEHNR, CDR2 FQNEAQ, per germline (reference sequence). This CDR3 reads CASSRGLAETYEQYF. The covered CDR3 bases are TGTGCCAGCAGCCGGGGACTAGCGGAGACCTACGAG. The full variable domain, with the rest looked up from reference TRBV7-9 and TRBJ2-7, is DTGVSQNPRHKITKRGQNVTFRCDPISEHNRLYWYRQTLGQGPEFLTYFQNEAQLEKSRLLSDRFSAERPKGSFSTLEIQRTEQGDSAMYLCASSRGLAETYEQYFGPGTRLTVT.

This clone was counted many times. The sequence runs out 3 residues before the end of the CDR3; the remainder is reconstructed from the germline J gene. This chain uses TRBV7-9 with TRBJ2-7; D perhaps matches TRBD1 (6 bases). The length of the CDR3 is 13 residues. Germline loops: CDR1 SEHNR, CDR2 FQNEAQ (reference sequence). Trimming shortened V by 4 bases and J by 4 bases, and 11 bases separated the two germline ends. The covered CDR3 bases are TGTGCCAGCAGCTCGGGACAAAATTACGAG. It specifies CASSSGQNYE. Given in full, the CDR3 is CASSSGQNYEQYF. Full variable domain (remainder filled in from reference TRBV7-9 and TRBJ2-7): DTGVSQNPRHKITKRGQNVTFRCDPISEHNRLYWYRQTLGQGPEFLTYFQNEAQLEKSRLLSDRFSAERPKGSFSTLEIQRTEQGDSAMYLCASSSGQNYEQYFGPGTRLTVT.

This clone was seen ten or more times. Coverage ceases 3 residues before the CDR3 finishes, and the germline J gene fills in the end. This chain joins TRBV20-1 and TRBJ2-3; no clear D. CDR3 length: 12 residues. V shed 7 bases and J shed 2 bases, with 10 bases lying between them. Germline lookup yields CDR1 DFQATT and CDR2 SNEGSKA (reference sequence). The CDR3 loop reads CSGDLDTDTQYF. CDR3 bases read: TGCAGTGGTGACTTAGACACAGATACG.

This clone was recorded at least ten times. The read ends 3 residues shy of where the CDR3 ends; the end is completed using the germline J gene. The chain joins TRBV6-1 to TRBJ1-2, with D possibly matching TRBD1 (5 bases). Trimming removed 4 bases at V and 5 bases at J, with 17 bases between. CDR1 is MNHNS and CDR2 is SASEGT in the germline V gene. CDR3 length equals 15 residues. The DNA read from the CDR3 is TGTGCCAGCAGTGTGGGGTACAGGCTTTTTTATGGC. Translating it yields CASSVGYRLFYG. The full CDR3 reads CASSVGYRLFYGYTF.

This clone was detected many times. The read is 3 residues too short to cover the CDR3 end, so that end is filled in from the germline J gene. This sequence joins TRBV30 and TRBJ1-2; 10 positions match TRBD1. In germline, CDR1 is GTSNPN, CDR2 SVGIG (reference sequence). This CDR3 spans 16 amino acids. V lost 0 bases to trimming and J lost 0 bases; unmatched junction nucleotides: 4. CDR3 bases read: TGTGCCTGGAGTGTACGGGACAGGGGTTCTAACTATGGC. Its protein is CAWSVRDRGSNYG. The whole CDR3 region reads CAWSVRDRGSNYGYTF.

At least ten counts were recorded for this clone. The sequenced part of the CDR3 DNA is TGTGCCAGCAGCTTTGAAAGGGGATGGTACAATGAG. Protein product: CASSFERGWYNE. The whole CDR3 protein is CASSFERGWYNEQFF. This chain links TRBV5-8 with TRBJ2-1, with D perhaps TRBD1 (5 bases). Sequencing ends 3 residues short of the CDR3 end; the germline J gene provides the rest. CDR1 is SGHTS, CDR2 YDEGEE, per germline. The CDR3 is made up of 15 amino acids. The V end was cut by 2 bases, the J end by 4 bases, with 13 bases between.

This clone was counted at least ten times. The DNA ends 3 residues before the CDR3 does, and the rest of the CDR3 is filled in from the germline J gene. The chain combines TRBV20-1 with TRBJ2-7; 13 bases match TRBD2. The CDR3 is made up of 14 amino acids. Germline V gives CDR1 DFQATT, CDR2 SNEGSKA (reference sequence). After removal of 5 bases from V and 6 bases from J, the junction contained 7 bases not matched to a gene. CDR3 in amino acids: CSAFTSGRAFEQYF. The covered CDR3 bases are TGCAGTGCTTTTACTAGCGGGAGGGCCTTCGAG.

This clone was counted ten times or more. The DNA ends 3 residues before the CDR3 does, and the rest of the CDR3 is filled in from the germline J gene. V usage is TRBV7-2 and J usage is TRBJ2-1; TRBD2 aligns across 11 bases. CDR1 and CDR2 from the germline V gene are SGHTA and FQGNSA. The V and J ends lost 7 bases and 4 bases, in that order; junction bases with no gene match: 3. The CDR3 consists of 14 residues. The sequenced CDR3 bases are TGTGCCAGCACCGGGACTAGCGGTTACAATGAG. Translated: CASTGTSGYNE. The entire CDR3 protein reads CASTGTSGYNEQFF.

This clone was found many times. This CDR3 reads CASSLLSGGNQPQHF. The part of the CDR3 DNA that was read is TGTGCCAGCAGCTTGTTGTCAGGGGGCAATCAGCCC. The chain employs TRBV5-8 and TRBJ1-5; D perhaps matches TRBD1 (6 bases). Read data end 3 residues before the CDR3 end; the end is taken from the germline J gene. Trimming removed 1 base from V and 2 bases from J, with 10 bases in between. The V gene's germline CDR1 is SGHTS and CDR2 YDEGEE. The CDR3 has 15 amino acids. The full variable domain, in which reference TRBV5-8 and TRBJ1-5 provide the parts outside the CDR3, is EAGVTQSPTHLIKTRGQQATLRCSPISGHTSVYWYQQALGLGLQFLLWYDEGEERNRGNFPPRFSGRQFPNYSSELNVNALELEDSALYLCASSLLSGGNQPQHFGDGTRLSIL.

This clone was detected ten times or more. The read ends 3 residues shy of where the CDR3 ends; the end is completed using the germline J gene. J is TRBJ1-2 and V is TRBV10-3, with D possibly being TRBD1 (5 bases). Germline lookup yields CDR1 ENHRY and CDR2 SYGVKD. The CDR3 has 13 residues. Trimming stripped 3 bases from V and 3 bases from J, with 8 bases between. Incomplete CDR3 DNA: TGTGCCATCAGTGACGGCAGGGACTATGGC. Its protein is CAISDGRDYG. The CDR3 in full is CAISDGRDYGYTF.

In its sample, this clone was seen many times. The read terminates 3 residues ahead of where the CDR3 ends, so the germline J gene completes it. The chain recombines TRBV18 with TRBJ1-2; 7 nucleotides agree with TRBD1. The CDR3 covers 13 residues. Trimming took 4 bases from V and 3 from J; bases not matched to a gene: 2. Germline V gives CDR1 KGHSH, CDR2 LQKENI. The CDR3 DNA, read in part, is TGTGCCAGCTCACATCAGGGGGACTATGGC. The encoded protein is CASSHQGDYG. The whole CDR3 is CASSHQGDYGYTF. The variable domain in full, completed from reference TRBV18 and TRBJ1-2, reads NAGVMQNPRHLVRRRGQEARLRCSPMKGHSHVYWYRQLPEEGLKFMVYLQKENIIDESGMPKERFSAEFPKEGPSILRIQQVVRGDSAAYFCASSHQGDYGYTFGSGTRLTVV.

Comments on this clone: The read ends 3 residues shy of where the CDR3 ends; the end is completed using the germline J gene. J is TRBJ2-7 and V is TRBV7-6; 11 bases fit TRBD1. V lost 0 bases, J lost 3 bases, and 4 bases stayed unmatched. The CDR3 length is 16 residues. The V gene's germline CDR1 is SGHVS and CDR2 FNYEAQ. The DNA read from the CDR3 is TGTGCCAGCAGCTTAGCGGGGGGACAGGGGGACTACGAG. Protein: CASSLAGGQGDYE. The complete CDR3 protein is CASSLAGGQGDYEQYF. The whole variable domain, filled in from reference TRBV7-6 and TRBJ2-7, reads GAGVSQSPRYKVTKRGQDVALRCDPISGHVSLYWYRQALGQGPEFLTYFNYEAQQDKSGLPNDRFSAERPEGSISTLTIQRTEQRDSAMYRCASSLAGGQGDYEQYFGPGTRLTVT.

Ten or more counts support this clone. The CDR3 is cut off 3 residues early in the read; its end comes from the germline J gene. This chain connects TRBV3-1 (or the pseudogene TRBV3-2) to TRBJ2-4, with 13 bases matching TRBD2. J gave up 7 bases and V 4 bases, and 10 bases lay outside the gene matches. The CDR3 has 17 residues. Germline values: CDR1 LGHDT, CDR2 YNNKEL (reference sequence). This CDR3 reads CASSRGLAGEMRNIQYF. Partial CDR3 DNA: TGTGCCAGCAGCCGTGGACTAGCGGGAGAGATGAGGAACATT.

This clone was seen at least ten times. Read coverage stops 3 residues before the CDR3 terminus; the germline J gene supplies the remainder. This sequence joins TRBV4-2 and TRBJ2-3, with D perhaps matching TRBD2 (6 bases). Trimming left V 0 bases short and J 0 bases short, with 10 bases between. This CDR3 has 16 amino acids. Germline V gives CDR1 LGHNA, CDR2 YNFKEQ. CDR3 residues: CASSQDSSGSTDTQYF. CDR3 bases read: TGTGCCAGCAGCCAAGATTCAAGCGGGAGCACAGATACG.

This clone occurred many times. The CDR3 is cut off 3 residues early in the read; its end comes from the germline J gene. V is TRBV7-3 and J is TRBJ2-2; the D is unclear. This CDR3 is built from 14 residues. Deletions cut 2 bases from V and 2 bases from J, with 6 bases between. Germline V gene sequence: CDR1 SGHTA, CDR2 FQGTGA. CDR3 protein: CASSLGHNTGELFF. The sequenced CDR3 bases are TGTGCCAGCAGCTTAGGCCACAACACCGGGGAG.

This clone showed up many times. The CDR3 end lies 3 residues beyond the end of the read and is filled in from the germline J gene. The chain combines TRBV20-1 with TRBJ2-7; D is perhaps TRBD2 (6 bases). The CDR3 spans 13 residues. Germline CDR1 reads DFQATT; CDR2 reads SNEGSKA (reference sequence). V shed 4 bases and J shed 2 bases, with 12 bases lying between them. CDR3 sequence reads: CSAKSGYTYEQYF. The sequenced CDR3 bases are TGCAGTGCTAAGAGCGGGTACACCTACGAG.

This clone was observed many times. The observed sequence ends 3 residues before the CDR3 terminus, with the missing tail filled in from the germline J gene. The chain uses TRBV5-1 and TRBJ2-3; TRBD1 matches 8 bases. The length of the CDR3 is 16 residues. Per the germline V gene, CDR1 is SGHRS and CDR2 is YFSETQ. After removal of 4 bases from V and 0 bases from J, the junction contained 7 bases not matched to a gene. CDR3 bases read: TGCGCCAGCAGCCGCGGACAGGGAACTAGCACAGATACG. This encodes CASSRGQGTSTDT. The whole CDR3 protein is CASSRGQGTSTDTQYF.

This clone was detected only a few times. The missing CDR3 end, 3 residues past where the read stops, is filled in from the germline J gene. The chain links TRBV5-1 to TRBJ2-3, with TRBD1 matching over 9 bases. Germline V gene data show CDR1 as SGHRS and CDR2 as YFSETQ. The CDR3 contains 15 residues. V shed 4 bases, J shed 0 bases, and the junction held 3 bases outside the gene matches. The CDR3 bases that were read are TGCGCCAGCAGCAGGACAGGGGCCAGCACAGATACG. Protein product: CASSRTGASTDT. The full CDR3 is CASSRTGASTDTQYF.

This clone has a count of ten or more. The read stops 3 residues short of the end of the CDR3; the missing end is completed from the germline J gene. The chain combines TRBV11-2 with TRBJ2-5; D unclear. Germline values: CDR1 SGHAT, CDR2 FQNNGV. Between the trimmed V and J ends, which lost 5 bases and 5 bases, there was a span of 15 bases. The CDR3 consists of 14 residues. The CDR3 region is CASSRRLGPETQYF. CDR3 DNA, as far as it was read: TGTGCCAGCAGCCGTAGATTAGGGCCGGAGACC.

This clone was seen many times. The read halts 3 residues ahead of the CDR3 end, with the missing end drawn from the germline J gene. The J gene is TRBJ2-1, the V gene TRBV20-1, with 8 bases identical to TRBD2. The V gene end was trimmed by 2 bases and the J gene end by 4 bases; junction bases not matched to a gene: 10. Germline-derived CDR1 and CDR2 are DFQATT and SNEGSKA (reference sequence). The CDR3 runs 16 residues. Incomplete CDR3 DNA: TGCAGTGCTAGAAGCGGGGGCCAGAGGGGGTACAATGAG. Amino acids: CSARSGGQRGYNE. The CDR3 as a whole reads CSARSGGQRGYNEQFF.

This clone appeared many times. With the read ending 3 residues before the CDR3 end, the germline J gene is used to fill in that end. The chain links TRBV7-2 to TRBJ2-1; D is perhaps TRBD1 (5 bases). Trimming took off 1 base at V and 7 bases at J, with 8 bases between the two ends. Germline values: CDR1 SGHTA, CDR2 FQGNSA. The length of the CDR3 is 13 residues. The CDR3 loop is CASSLVRVNEQFF. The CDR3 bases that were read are TGTGCCAGCAGCTTAGTCAGGGTTAATGAG.